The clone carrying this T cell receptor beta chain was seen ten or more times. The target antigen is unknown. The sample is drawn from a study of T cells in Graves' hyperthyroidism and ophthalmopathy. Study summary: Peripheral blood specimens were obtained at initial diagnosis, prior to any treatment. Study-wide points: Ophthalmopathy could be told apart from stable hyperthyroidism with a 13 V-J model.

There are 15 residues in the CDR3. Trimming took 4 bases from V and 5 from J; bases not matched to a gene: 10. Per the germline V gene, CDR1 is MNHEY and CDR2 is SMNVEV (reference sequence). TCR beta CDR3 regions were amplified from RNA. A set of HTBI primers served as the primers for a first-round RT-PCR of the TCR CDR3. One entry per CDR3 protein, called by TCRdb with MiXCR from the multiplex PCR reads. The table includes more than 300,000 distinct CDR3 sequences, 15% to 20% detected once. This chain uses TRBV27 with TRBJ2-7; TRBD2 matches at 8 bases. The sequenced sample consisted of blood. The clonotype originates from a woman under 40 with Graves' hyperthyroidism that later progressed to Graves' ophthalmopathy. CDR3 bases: TGTGCCAGCAGTTCGCCCGGGACTAGGATTCACGAGCAGTACTTC. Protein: CASSSPGTRIHEQYF.